Presented here are 29 T cell receptor beta chains from one specimen sequenced in a study of shared clonotypes between healthy human individuals. TCRdb's table, derived via immunoSEQ multiplex PCR, lists solely in-frame clones and lacks some. The sample comprises 700,000 or so clones, about two thirds of which are singletons, and around 1.8% rests with the top ten. The material sequenced was memory CD4+ T cells sorted from blood. The subset: CD45RA-negative fraction. These receptors were obtained from a woman under 40 in good health.

The J gene is TRBJ2-7, the V gene TRBV19; tentative D call: TRBD2 (6 bases). The CDR3 spans 14 residues. With 6 bases removed from V and 3 bases from J, the gap between germline ends came to 15 bases. The germline gives CDR1 LNHDA, CDR2 SQIVND (reference sequence). This CDR3 reads CASSRDLQYYEQYF. CDR3 coding DNA: TGTGCCAGTAGCCGGGACTTACAGTACTACGAGCAGTACTTC.

J is TRBJ2-1 and V is TRBV14; 11 bases are shared with TRBD2. This CDR3 spans 16 amino acids. V dropped 3 bases and J dropped 8; count of bases not matched to a gene: 9. The germline V gene has CDR1 SGHDN and CDR2 FVKESK. The CDR3 bases are TGTGCCAGCAGCCAGCTTAGCGGGAGGGCCATCTATGAGCAGTTCTTC. This translates into CASSQLSGRAIYEQFF.

The chain combines TRBV7-3 with TRBJ1-2, with D possibly TRBD1 on 6 matching bases. This CDR3 comprises 15 residues. Trimming removed 2 bases from V and 4 bases from J, with 14 bases in between. From germline, CDR1 is SGHTA and CDR2 FQGTGA. This chain's CDR3 is CASSLEGGGSYGYTF. The CDR3, as DNA: TGTGCCAGCAGCTTAGAAGGAGGGGGTTCCTATGGCTACACCTTC. Full variable domain (rest looked up from reference TRBV7-3 and TRBJ1-2): GAGVSQTPSNKVTEKGKYVELRCDPISGHTALYWYRQSLGQGPEFLIYFQGTGAADDSGLPNDRFFAVRPEGSVSTLKIQRTERGDSAVYLCASSLEGGGSYGYTFGSGTRLTVV.

The chain links TRBV28 to TRBJ1-5, with TRBD1 matching 9 bases. After removal of 6 bases from V and 11 bases from J, the junction contained 11 bases not matched to a gene. CDR3 length: 14 residues. CDR1 and CDR2 from the germline V gene are MDHEN and SYDVKM. CDR3 nucleotide sequence: TGTGCCAGCAGCCTCGGACAGGGGTTCGGGGCCCAGCATTTT. Amino acids: CASSLGQGFGAQHF.

A word on this clone: This clone may be a read error of a much larger clone one base away. The gene calls are TRBV6-1 and TRBJ2-5; D gene ambiguous. TRBJ2-7 explains the end of the DNA better; the J call may be wrong. CDR1 MNHNS and CDR2 SASEGT come from the germline V gene. The CDR3 covers 11 residues. The CDR3 spells CASSSYYEQYF. In DNA, the CDR3 is TGTGCCAGCAGTTCATACTACGAGCAGTACTTC.

This clone was counted at least ten times. The chain carries TRBV2 and TRBJ1-3, with no clear D. Trimming pared 6 bases from V and 2 bases from J, leaving 11 bases between. The germline V gene has CDR1 SNHLY and CDR2 FYNNEI. This CDR3 comprises 14 residues. Here the CDR3 DNA reads TGTGCCAGCAGCGAAACAGTTACTGGAAACACCATATATTTT. This gives the protein CASSETVTGNTIYF.

V is TRBV30 and J is TRBJ1-1; D is undetermined. The CDR3 has 11 residues. Trimming stripped 2 bases from V and 8 bases from J, with 9 bases between. The germline CDR1 and CDR2 sequences are GTSNPN and SVGIG (reference sequence). CDR3 nucleotides: TGTGCCTGGAGTACTCGCCCCGAAGCTTTCTTT. It translates to CAWSTRPEAFF.

The genes are TRBV5-1 and TRBJ2-5; TRBD1 aligns across 7 bases. The junction had 1 base not matched to a gene; V was cut back by 0 bases and J by 2 bases. CDR3 size: 14 residues. The germline V gene encodes CDR1 SGHRS and CDR2 YFSETQ. CDR3 sequence (DNA): TGCGCCAGCAGCTTGGGGGACAGACAAGAGACCCAGTACTTC. Its protein is CASSLGDRQETQYF.

The chain is built from TRBV7-6 and TRBJ2-2; D is undetermined. The CDR3 sequence is 13 residues long. The germline V and J ends were trimmed by 4 bases and 6 bases, with 9 bases remaining between them. From germline, CDR1 is SGHVS and CDR2 FNYEAQ. The DNA of the CDR3 is TGTGCCAGCAGCTCGCCTGGGGCCGGGGAGCTGTTTTTT. It specifies CASSSPGAGELFF.

The rearrangement joins TRBV7-9 to TRBJ2-1, with 16 bases that match TRBD2. The trim removed 6 bases at V and 8 bases at J, leaving 4 bases unmatched. CDR3 length: 15 amino acids. Looked up from germline, CDR1 is SEHNR and CDR2 is FQNEAQ (reference sequence). CDR3 in amino acids: CASRDGTSGRDEQFF. The CDR3 DNA follows: TGTGCCAGCAGGGACGGGACTAGCGGGAGGGATGAGCAGTTCTTC.

A word on this clone: This CDR3 is also generated by other DNA sequences in the sample. V gene TRBV5-1 combines with J gene TRBJ2-1; the D is unclear. CDR3 size: 14 residues. Trimming removed 0 bases at V and 2 bases at J, with 6 bases between. The germline CDR1 and CDR2 sequences are SGHRS and YFSETQ. CDR3 nucleotide sequence: TGCGCCAGCAGCTTGGAAAGGGCCTACAATGAGCAGTTCTTC. Encoded protein: CASSLERAYNEQFF.

CDR3 sequence reads: CASSLDISVPTGELFF. As DNA, the CDR3 is TGTGCCAGCAGCTTAGATATATCTGTTCCAACCGGGGAGCTGTTTTTT. This chain joins TRBV11-2 and TRBJ2-2; no clear D. Germline lookup yields CDR1 SGHAT and CDR2 FQNNGV. Trimming shortened V by 0 bases and J by 5 bases, and 13 bases separated the two germline ends. The CDR3 has 16 amino acids. Full variable domain (missing parts from reference TRBV11-2 and TRBJ2-2): EAGVAQSPRYKIIEKRQSVAFWCNPISGHATLYWYQQILGQGPKLLIQFQNNGVVDDSQLPKDRFSAERLKGVDSTLKIQPAKLEDSAVYLCASSLDISVPTGELFFGEGSRLTVL.

This clone was seen more than once but under ten times. The chain is built from TRBV15 and TRBJ1-2; D is perhaps TRBD1 (5 bases). The germline V and J ends were trimmed by 1 base and 2 bases, with 5 bases remaining between them. The CDR3 consists of 13 residues. The germline gives CDR1 LNHNV, CDR2 YYDKDF (reference sequence). CDR3 amino acids: CATSRGGNYGYTF. For the CDR3, the DNA is TGTGCCACCAGCAGAGGGGGGAACTATGGCTACACCTTC.

This clone showed up just a few times. The chain carries TRBV19 and TRBJ1-2; the match to TRBD1 covers 8 bases. Germline CDR1 and CDR2: LNHDA and SQIVND (reference sequence). Trimming removed 6 bases from V and 7 bases from J; junction bases left unmatched: 16. The CDR3 has 16 amino acids. In DNA form, the CDR3 reads TGTGCCAGTAGCCCCGGGTCGGACAGGGCGAATGGTGGCTACACCTTC. It codes for CASSPGSDRANGGYTF.

The chain has TRBV5-1 and TRBJ2-7; TRBD1 matches at 7 bases. V was pared by 0 bases and J by 3 bases, with 6 bases of the junction left unmatched. CDR1 and CDR2 (germline): SGHRS, YFSETQ. This CDR3 has 15 amino acids. CDR3 in amino acids: CASSLDSGGGYEQYF. In DNA, the CDR3 is TGCGCCAGCAGCTTGGACTCAGGGGGTGGCTACGAGCAGTACTTC. The full variable domain, rest sourced from reference TRBV5-1 and TRBJ2-7, is KAGVTQTPRYLIKTRGQQVTLSCSPISGHRSVSWYQQTPGQGLQFLFEYFSETQRNKGNFPGRFSGRQFSNSRSEMNVSTLELGDSALYLCASSLDSGGGYEQYFGPGTRLTVT.

This clone was recorded a few times. The V gene is TRBV5-1, the J gene TRBJ1-2, with D unclear. This CDR3 region has 14 residues. Germline V CDR1 and CDR2: SGHRS, YFSETQ. Trimming removed 0 bases from V and 3 bases from J, with 9 bases in between. The DNA for the CDR3 is TGCGCCAGCAGCTTGGACGTGAGAGACTATGGCTACACCTTC. Its protein is CASSLDVRDYGYTF.

The chain links TRBV6-5 to TRBJ1-2; 7 positions agree with TRBD1. With 4 bases clipped from V and 4 bases from J, the junction kept 6 bases outside the gene matches. The length of the CDR3 is 14 residues. CDR1 MNHEY and CDR2 SVGAGI come from the germline V gene. CDR3 loop: CASSWDRDSYGYTF. CDR3 in DNA: TGTGCCAGCAGTTGGGACCGGGACAGCTATGGCTACACCTTC.

This chain joins TRBV27 and TRBJ2-2; unclear D gene. Trimming removed 0 bases from V and 8 bases from J, with 13 bases in between. CDR1 and CDR2 (germline): MNHEY, SMNVEV (reference sequence). This CDR3 is built from 15 residues. The DNA of the CDR3 is TGTGCCAGCAGTTTATCGCTCTCCTGGGTAGGGGAGCTGTTTTTT. This encodes CASSLSLSWVGELFF.

V and J are TRBV5-1 and TRBJ2-7; no reliable D call. Germline V CDR1 and CDR2: SGHRS, YFSETQ. CDR3 length equals 15 residues. V was trimmed by 4 bases and J by 5 bases, leaving 19 bases between them. The CDR3 region has the DNA TGCGCCAGCAGCCCGACGACCCATCTAAGGGACGAGCAGTACTTC. Its protein is CASSPTTHLRDEQYF.

J is TRBJ2-1 and V is TRBV5-1; a possible D gene is TRBD1 (6 bases). CDR3 length equals 13 residues. The V end lost 4 bases, the J end lost 7 bases, and 12 bases lay between the germline ends. The germline CDR1 and CDR2 sequences are SGHRS and YFSETQ. The CDR3 loop is CASSRGGSNEQFF. In DNA, the CDR3 is TGCGCCAGCAGCCGAGGGGGTTCGAATGAGCAGTTCTTC.

CDR3 bases: TGTGCCAGCAGCACAGACAGGGTGGCCGGGGAGCTGTTTTTT. Amino acid sequence: CASSTDRVAGELFF. The chain has TRBV7-2 and TRBJ2-2; TRBD1 agrees at 7 bases. With 5 bases clipped from V and 6 bases from J, the junction kept 6 bases outside the gene matches. The CDR3 spans 14 residues. Germline V gene sequence: CDR1 SGHTA, CDR2 FQGNSA.

The chain links TRBV30 to TRBJ1-1; D is unresolved. Trimming took off 5 bases at V and 2 bases at J, with 21 bases between the two ends. Germline CDR1 GTSNPN, CDR2 SVGIG (reference sequence). CDR3 length equals 16 residues. The DNA of the CDR3 is TGTGCCTGGGCCCCTAGGAGTTGGGCGCAAAACACTGAAGCTTTCTTT. Translating it yields CAWAPRSWAQNTEAFF.

The chain is built from TRBV18 and TRBJ2-7; 8 nucleotides agree with TRBD1. Germline loops: CDR1 KGHSH, CDR2 LQKENI. J gave up 12 bases and V 2 bases, and 12 bases lay outside the gene matches. The CDR3 covers 14 residues. The CDR3, as DNA: TGTGCCAGCTCACCAGCGGGACAGGACTTCTGGCGGTACTTC. Its protein is CASSPAGQDFWRYF.

The genes are TRBV28 and TRBJ1-2; 9 nucleotides align to TRBD1. Germline trimming cut 8 bases from V and 7 bases from J; bases unmatched to any gene: 11. The CDR3 is 14 amino acids. Germline V CDR1 and CDR2: MDHEN, SYDVKM. CDR3 loop: CASVAGGTGSGYTF. As DNA, the CDR3 is TGTGCCAGCGTGGCGGGCGGGACAGGGTCTGGCTACACCTTC.

This sequence joins TRBV4-2 and TRBJ2-1; 7 nucleotides agree with TRBD2. This CDR3 has 16 amino acids. With 4 bases clipped from V and 0 bases from J, the junction kept 6 bases outside the gene matches. From germline, CDR1 is LGHNA and CDR2 YNFKEQ. CDR3 in DNA: TGTGCCAGCAGCCGCAGTAGCGGGCCCTCCTACAATGAGCAGTTCTTC. Protein product: CASSRSSGPSYNEQFF.

V and J are TRBV11-2 and TRBJ1-3; 7 nucleotides match TRBD1. With V trimmed by 5 bases and J by 2 bases, 6 bases remained unmatched. Germline V gene data show CDR1 as SGHAT and CDR2 as FQNNGV. The CDR3 contains 15 residues. The CDR3 loop is CASSAWTGTGNTIYF. The CDR3 DNA sequence: TGTGCCAGCAGCGCCTGGACAGGTACTGGAAACACCATATATTTT. The full variable domain, in which reference TRBV11-2 and TRBJ1-3 provide the parts outside the CDR3, is EAGVAQSPRYKIIEKRQSVAFWCNPISGHATLYWYQQILGQGPKLLIQFQNNGVVDDSQLPKDRFSAERLKGVDSTLKIQPAKLEDSAVYLCASSAWTGTGNTIYFGEGSWLTVV.

The chain has TRBV14 and TRBJ2-5; unclear D gene. CDR3 length: 12 amino acids. Germline V lookup: CDR1 SGHDN, CDR2 FVKESK. Between the trimmed V and J ends, which lost 0 bases and 5 bases, there was a span of 4 bases. The CDR3 sequence: CASSQEWETQYF. The CDR3, as DNA: TGTGCCAGCAGCCAAGAGTGGGAGACCCAGTACTTC.

V is TRBV6-5 and J is TRBJ1-4; D ambiguous. With 0 bases removed from V and 2 bases from J, the gap between germline ends came to 7 bases. The CDR3 is 15 amino acids. The V gene's germline CDR1 is MNHEY and CDR2 SVGAGI. The CDR3 sequence is CASSYSGSTNEKLFF. CDR3 coding DNA: TGTGCCAGCAGTTACTCCGGGTCCACTAATGAAAAACTGTTTTTT.

In its sample, this clone was seen a few times. The rearrangement joins TRBV5-1 to TRBJ2-5; TRBD2 aligns across 7 bases. The trim removed 1 base at V and 2 bases at J, leaving 5 bases unmatched. The CDR3 contains 15 residues. Germline loops: CDR1 SGHRS, CDR2 YFSETQ. In DNA, the CDR3 is TGCGCCAGCAGCTTGCTAGCGGAGGGACAAGAGACCCAGTACTTC. Encoded protein: CASSLLAEGQETQYF.